This T cell receptor beta chain appears in the sequencing data of a study of blood T cell repertoires in COVID-19. Study summary: The United States, Italy and Spain were the sources of the acute and convalescent COVID-19 samples.

The CDR3 sequence is 14 residues long. Germline CDR1 MNHEY, CDR2 SMNVEV (reference sequence). The V and J ends lost 4 bases and 0 bases respectively, with 7 bases between them. How the authors handled the data: Cell counts per sample came from amplifying reference gene primers. TCRdb's table, derived via immunoSEQ multiplex PCR, lists solely in-frame clones and lacks some. V, J and clone size reflect that table, while D and trimming were determined from the DNA. The profile shows 250,000 to 350,000 clones, around 90% of them singletons. The gene calls are TRBV27 and TRBJ1-5; D is ambiguous. This clonotype was obtained from a young woman with acute COVID-19. Sequencing was performed on PBMCs or T cells enriched from blood (not recorded which). This CDR3 is CASSSVHSNQPQHF. CDR3 nucleotides: TGTGCCAGCAGTTCGGTCCATAGCAATCAGCCCCAGCATTTT.